The next 27 T cell receptor beta chains were all read from a single sample in a study of vaccination and CD4 T cells after COVID-19. The antigens these receptors bind are not known. Cultured CD4+ T-cell DNA underwent Oncomine TCR Beta short-read sequencing. Via MiXCR, TCRdb re-called the PCR reads, giving one row per CDR3 protein. This table holds fewer than 20,000 distinct CDR3 sequences, approximately 50% found once. The time point here: late sampling 161 to 241 days after vaccination in a few convalescent patients. Treatment here: approximately 10-day PBMC culture with coronavirus spike peptide pools or control peptides (ViraFEST assay). The source was CD4+ T cells from blood, cultured in vitro, collected about 7 months after SARS-CoV-2 vaccination. The receptor set was obtained from a human donor who had recovered from COVID-19.

The chain carries TRBV6-2 or TRBV6-3 and TRBJ2-7, with TRBD1 identical over 9 bases. The CDR3 is 15 amino acids. V trimming: 7 bases; J trimming: 2 bases; junction bases outside the gene matches: 9. Germline CDR1 and CDR2: MNHEY and SVGEGT. The CDR3 DNA follows: TGTGCCAGCAATCACCCCGGGACAGGGACCTACGAGCAGTACTTC. This encodes CASNHPGTGTYEQYF.

The rearrangement links TRBV7-3 to TRBJ2-5; perhaps D is TRBD1 or TRBD2 (6 bases each). CDR1 and CDR2 from the germline V gene are SGHTA and FQGTGA. This CDR3 is 13 amino acids long. V lost 5 bases, J lost 5 bases, and 12 bases lay in between. CDR3: CASSLRRGETQYF. Written as DNA, the CDR3 is TGTGCCAGCAGCCTGAGGAGGGGGGAGACCCAGTACTTC.

The CDR3 loop reads CASSMGQGGGYTF. CDR3 nucleotide sequence: TGTGCCAGTAGTATGGGACAGGGGGGCGGCTACACCTTC. The chain couples TRBV19 to TRBJ1-2; 11 positions match TRBD1. Per germline, CDR1 LNHDA and CDR2 SQIVND (reference sequence). V shed 3 bases, J shed 8 bases, and the junction held 2 bases outside the gene matches. The CDR3 extends over 13 amino acids.

A few counts support this clonotype. The chain employs TRBV20-1 and TRBJ2-7; 9 bases agree with TRBD1. Germline trimming cut 6 bases from V and 5 bases from J; bases unmatched to any gene: 8. Germline CDR1 reads DFQATT; CDR2 reads SNEGSKA (reference sequence). CDR3 size: 13 residues. The CDR3: CSALGQGYHEQYF. CDR3 sequence (DNA): TGCAGTGCATTGGGACAGGGATACCACGAGCAGTACTTC.

The rearrangement uses TRBV20-1 and TRBJ1-4; D gene ambiguous. There are 14 residues in the CDR3. Germline V gene data show CDR1 as DFQATT and CDR2 as SNEGSKA (reference sequence). V was cut by 3 bases and J by 8 bases, with 16 bases left in between. The DNA for the CDR3 is TGCAGTGCTAGCCACGGGCACCGCGGGGAAAAACTGTTTTTT. Protein: CSASHGHRGEKLFF.

By share of the sample, this clonotype is medium-sized. The chain carries TRBV20-1 and TRBJ2-7, with 8 bases identical to TRBD1. Germline CDR1 DFQATT, CDR2 SNEGSKA (reference sequence). The J segment lost 3 bases and the V segment lost 4 bases, leaving 5 bases of the junction unmatched. The CDR3 is made up of 13 amino acids. The CDR3 coding sequence is TGCAGTGCTAAAAGGACAGGGATCTACGAGCAGTACTTC. Residues: CSAKRTGIYEQYF.

This clonotype was counted only a few times. This CDR3 reads CSATGLAGSSKSDTQYF. The DNA for the CDR3 is TGCAGTGCTACTGGACTAGCGGGGTCCTCTAAGTCAGATACGCAGTATTTT. The V call is TRBV20-1, the J call TRBJ2-3; TRBD2 matches at 12 bases. Per the germline V gene, CDR1 is DFQATT and CDR2 is SNEGSKA (reference sequence). The CDR3 spans 17 residues. J lost 4 bases, V lost 4 bases, and 12 bases had no gene match.

The V and J genes are TRBV7-2 and TRBJ2-7; a possible D gene is TRBD2 (5 bases). This CDR3 has 16 residues. Germline assignment: CDR1 SGHTA and CDR2 FQGNSA. The ends were cut back, 5 bases at V and 6 bases at J, with 23 bases in the middle. CDR3 coding DNA: TGTGCCAGCAGCACCCCCCACGCAAGGGTTGGGAGCGAGCAGTACTTC. Protein: CASSTPHARVGSEQYF.

The table lists this clonotype with a few counts. V usage is TRBV19 and J usage is TRBJ2-1, with unresolved D. V lost 3 bases, J lost 3 bases, and 12 bases lay in between. CDR3 length equals 15 residues. Germline V gene lookup returns CDR1 LNHDA and CDR2 SQIVND (reference sequence). CDR3 region: CASSIISAGYNEQFF. The CDR3 DNA reads as TGTGCCAGTAGTATCATCTCGGCAGGCTACAATGAGCAGTTCTTC. The full variable domain, with the rest looked up from reference TRBV19 and TRBJ2-1, is DGGITQSPKYLFRKEGQNVTLSCEQNLNHDAMYWYRQDPGQGLRLIYYSQIVNDFQKGDIAEGYSVSREKKESFPLTVTSAQKNPTAFYLCASSIISAGYNEQFFGPGTRLTVL.

The chain uses TRBV6-1 and TRBJ2-7; D not resolved. Trimming took 5 bases from V and 2 from J, leaving 13 bases between them. The CDR3 consists of 14 residues. Germline V CDR1 and CDR2: MNHNS, SASEGT. In nucleotides, the CDR3 is TGTGCCAGCAGTACACCGGGCCTGACCTACGAGCAGTACTTC. It translates to CASSTPGLTYEQYF.

This clonotype was seen only a few times. The chain recombines TRBV20-1 with TRBJ1-6; D perhaps matches TRBD1 (5 bases). Trimming shortened V by 0 bases and J by 11 bases, and 14 bases separated the two germline ends. CDR3 size: 14 residues. CDR1 and CDR2 from the germline V gene are DFQATT and SNEGSKA (reference sequence). The CDR3 nucleotides are TGCAGTGCTAGAGATTCCAGGGTTCAGACACCCCTCCACTTT. Residues: CSARDSRVQTPLHF.

This clonotype was seen more than once but under ten times. The chain carries TRBV19 and TRBJ1-2; D is perhaps TRBD1 (6 bases). The CDR3 extends over 13 amino acids. CDR1 LNHDA and CDR2 SQIVND come from the germline V gene (reference sequence). Trimming removed 3 bases at V and 5 bases at J, with 10 bases between. CDR3 loop: CASSMGRGYGYTF. CDR3 sequence (DNA): TGTGCCAGTAGTATGGGCAGGGGTTATGGCTACACCTTC.

A single count supports this clonotype. V usage is TRBV5-1 and J usage is TRBJ2-7; 10 positions match TRBD1. J gave up 2 bases and V 4 bases, and 6 bases lay outside the gene matches. The germline V gene encodes CDR1 SGHRS and CDR2 YFSETQ. The CDR3 extends over 15 amino acids. CDR3 coding DNA: TGCGCCAGCAGCGATACCGGGACAGGGGCCTACGAGCAGTACTTC. This codes for CASSDTGTGAYEQYF.

The chain recombines TRBV7-9 with TRBJ2-3, with a tentative D call TRBD2 (6 bases). CDR1 is SEHNR, CDR2 FQNEAQ, per germline (reference sequence). The CDR3 extends over 14 amino acids. Trimming shortened V by 8 bases and J by 3 bases, and 15 bases separated the two germline ends. The CDR3 protein is CASGWAGRTDTQYF. The CDR3 nucleotides read TGTGCCAGCGGGTGGGCGGGAAGGACAGATACGCAGTATTTT. The variable domain in full, with the rest retrieved from reference TRBV7-9 and TRBJ2-3, is DTGVSQNPRHKITKRGQNVTFRCDPISEHNRLYWYRQTLGQGPEFLTYFQNEAQLEKSRLLSDRFSAERPKGSFSTLEIQRTEQGDSAMYLCASGWAGRTDTQYFGPGTRLTVL.

The chain couples TRBV19 to TRBJ2-6; D gene ambiguous. V was clipped by 4 bases and J by 0 bases, with 13 bases between them. CDR1 and CDR2 from the germline V gene are LNHDA and SQIVND (reference sequence). This CDR3 contains 17 residues. CDR3 in amino acids: CASSTGRPHSGANVLTF. The CDR3 bases are TGTGCCAGTAGTACCGGCAGGCCTCACTCTGGGGCCAACGTCCTGACTTTC.

V gene TRBV6-2 or TRBV6-3 combines with J gene TRBJ2-7; D gene unclear. Germline CDR1 is MNHEY and CDR2 is SVGEGT. The V gene lost 6 bases and the J gene lost 2 bases, with 8 bases spanning the gap. The CDR3 is made up of 12 amino acids. The CDR3 is CASRRPPYEQYF. DNA for the CDR3: TGTGCCAGCAGAAGACCTCCCTACGAGCAGTACTTC.

The chain employs TRBV6-1 and TRBJ1-5; no definite D call. The germline gives CDR1 MNHNS, CDR2 SASEGT. The V gene lost 6 bases and the J gene lost 6 bases, with 18 bases spanning the gap. This CDR3 is built from 15 residues. The CDR3, as DNA: TGTGCCAGCAGCCCCGTAGGGTGGCCGTCTCAGCCCCAGCATTTT. It is translated as CASSPVGWPSQPQHF.

The sample holds one count of this clonotype. The genes are TRBV7-2 and TRBJ2-7, with D maybe TRBD2 (6 bases). The CDR3 consists of 15 residues. The V end lost 5 bases, the J end lost 0 bases, and 14 bases lay between the germline ends. Germline-derived CDR1 and CDR2 are SGHTA and FQGNSA. The CDR3 sequence: CASSRSGHGSYEQYF. Written as DNA, the CDR3 is TGTGCCAGCAGCCGGAGCGGGCATGGCTCCTACGAGCAGTACTTC.

The chain carries TRBV7-3 and TRBJ2-5, with 7 bases fitting TRBD2. The germline V gene encodes CDR1 SGHTA and CDR2 FQGTGA. This CDR3 comprises 16 residues. With 2 bases clipped from V and 4 bases from J, the junction kept 10 bases outside the gene matches. The CDR3 reads CASSLVGSGQGETQYF. The CDR3 DNA sequence: TGTGCCAGCAGCTTAGTGGGTAGCGGGCAGGGAGAGACCCAGTACTTC.

The rearrangement joins TRBV20-1 to TRBJ2-3; 7 nucleotides match TRBD2. The CDR3 is 16 residues long. V lost 4 bases, J lost 1 base, and 11 bases stayed unmatched. Germline assignment: CDR1 DFQATT and CDR2 SNEGSKA (reference sequence). CDR3 loop: CSATNRREIGTDTQYF. Written as DNA, the CDR3 is TGCAGTGCTACGAATAGGCGGGAGATTGGCACAGATACGCAGTATTTT.

This chain uses TRBV11-3 with TRBJ1-5, with a weak D call TRBD1 (5 bases). The germline V gene has CDR1 SGHNT and CDR2 YENEEA. Trimming took 5 bases from V and 6 from J, leaving 11 bases between them. There are 13 residues in the CDR3. CDR3 residues: CASSPGGGQPQHF. The CDR3 DNA reads TGTGCCAGCAGCCCTGGGGGGGGTCAGCCCCAGCATTTT.

By frequency in the sample, this clonotype is medium-sized. The DNA of the CDR3 is TGTGCCACCAGCACACTAGCGGGGGGTTACGGGGAGCAGTTCTTC. Protein sequence: CATSTLAGGYGEQFF. The J gene is TRBJ2-1, the V gene TRBV15, with TRBD2 matching over 12 bases. The junction had 8 bases not matched to a gene; V was cut back by 4 bases and J by 10 bases. Germline V gives CDR1 LNHNV, CDR2 YYDKDF (reference sequence). This CDR3 is 15 amino acids long.

The rearrangement links TRBV6-1 to TRBJ1-5, with D tentatively TRBD1 (5 bases). In germline, CDR1 is MNHNS, CDR2 SASEGT. The CDR3 runs to 15 residues. The germline V and J ends were trimmed by 3 bases and 3 bases, with 12 bases remaining between them. This CDR3 reads CASSDWGRVNQPQHF. DNA for the CDR3: TGTGCCAGCAGTGACTGGGGACGGGTCAATCAGCCCCAGCATTTT.

The J gene is TRBJ2-3, the V gene TRBV7-3; TRBD2 aligns across 7 bases. CDR1 is SGHTA and CDR2 is FQGTGA in the germline V gene. CDR3 length equals 14 residues. The V segment lost 5 bases and the J segment 1 base; nucleotides outside the gene matches: 3. Written as DNA, the CDR3 is TGTGCCAGCAGCCCTCTAGCGGGCACAGATACGCAGTATTTT. It is translated as CASSPLAGTDTQYF.

This clonotype was detected only a few times. The chain has TRBV20-1 and TRBJ2-3; 7 positions match TRBD2. CDR1 and CDR2 from the germline V gene are DFQATT and SNEGSKA (reference sequence). V was pared by 1 base and J by 8 bases, with 18 bases of the junction left unmatched. The CDR3 sequence is 17 residues long. DNA of the CDR3: TGCAGTGCTAGAGCCCCAACCCGGGACTACCAACCACTTACGCAGTATTTT. Encoded protein: CSARAPTRDYQPLTQYF.

This clonotype was found a few times. The chain is built from TRBV6-5 and TRBJ1-6, with D unclear. The CDR3 sequence is 17 residues long. The germline gives CDR1 MNHEY, CDR2 SVGAGI. The V end was cut by 1 base, the J end by 10 bases, with 20 bases between. CDR3 in DNA: TGTGCCAGCAGTTACTATGATGCCAGTCATTCGTCCTCACCCCTCCACTTT. Translated, it gives CASSYYDASHSSSPLHF.

J is TRBJ2-1 and V is TRBV4-2; TRBD2 is a possible D gene (6 bases). The germline V gene has CDR1 LGHNA and CDR2 YNFKEQ. The CDR3 is 15 residues long. Between the trimmed V and J ends, which lost 0 bases and 9 bases, there was a span of 15 bases. CDR3 DNA sequence: TGTGCCAGCAGCCAAGAGTCCGGGACGGGGGTTGAGCAGTTCTTC. This encodes CASSQESGTGVEQFF.